Each of the 26 T cell receptor beta chains below was sequenced from the same sample in a study of CD8 T cells in ankylosing spondylitis. TCRdb re-called the 5' RACE reads through MiXCR, storing one row per CDR3 protein. This sample has approximately 300,000 distinct CDR3 sequences, with roughly 20% found just once. The material sequenced was blood, either unsorted or a sorted T cell fraction (not recorded which). The receptors stem from a male donor with ankylosing spondylitis or in good health (not recorded which).

This clonotype came up a few times. The genes are TRBV20-1 and TRBJ1-2, with TRBD1 identical over 10 bases. CDR3 length: 15 residues. The V gene's germline CDR1 is DFQATT and CDR2 SNEGSKA (reference sequence). The V and J ends lost 3 bases and 4 bases, in that order; junction bases with no gene match: 8. CDR3 protein: CSARGTGANLYGYTF. Here the CDR3 DNA reads TGCAGTGCTAGGGGGACAGGGGCGAATCTCTATGGCTACACCTTC.

V usage is TRBV10-3 and J usage is TRBJ2-3; the D call may be TRBD1 or TRBD2 (5 bases each). V shed 4 bases and J shed 2 bases, with 10 bases lying between them. CDR3 length equals 14 residues. Germline V gives CDR1 ENHRY, CDR2 SYGVKD. In DNA form, the CDR3 reads TGTGCCATCAGTGTCGGGGCAGCCACAGATACGCAGTATTTT. Translation gives CAISVGAATDTQYF.

The rearrangement links TRBV12-3 or TRBV12-4 to TRBJ1-2; D possibly corresponds to TRBD1 (5 bases). Trimming cost V 2 bases and J 3 bases, with 10 bases left between them. The CDR3 loop spans 14 amino acids. Here the CDR3 reads CASSLHTQDYGYTF. DNA of the CDR3: TGTGCCAGCAGTTTACACACACAGGACTATGGCTACACCTTC.

The chain combines TRBV5-1 with TRBJ2-1; D remains unclear. The CDR3 covers 14 residues. V lost 0 bases and J 12 bases, leaving 16 bases between the germline ends. The germline V gene has CDR1 SGHRS and CDR2 YFSETQ. The CDR3 coding sequence is TGCGCCAGCAGCTTGGCCGGCTTGACATCTCGGCAGTTCTTC. It specifies CASSLAGLTSRQFF.

This clonotype was recorded a few times. J is TRBJ1-2 and V is TRBV5-1, with D perhaps matching TRBD1 (6 bases). Germline V gene lookup returns CDR1 SGHRS and CDR2 YFSETQ. Deletions cut 0 bases from V and 4 bases from J, with 13 bases between. The CDR3 length is 15 residues. CDR3 in DNA: TGCGCCAGCAGCTTGGGATCAACAGGGATCTATGGCTACACCTTC. It specifies CASSLGSTGIYGYTF.

V and J are TRBV5-1 and TRBJ2-3; 10 bases match TRBD2. This CDR3 spans 15 amino acids. Germline V gives CDR1 SGHRS, CDR2 YFSETQ. J lost 6 bases, V lost 0 bases, and 4 bases had no gene match. CDR3 sequence (DNA): TGCGCCAGCAGCTTGGTCGGGACTAGCGTCGATACGCAGTATTTT. Residues: CASSLVGTSVDTQYF.

This clonotype was picked up a small number of times. The rearrangement uses TRBV12-3 or TRBV12-4 and TRBJ1-2; 8 positions agree with TRBD1. The trim removed 2 bases at V and 5 bases at J, leaving 4 bases unmatched. The CDR3 covers 14 residues. In DNA form, the CDR3 reads TGTGCCAGCAGTTTACAGGGGGCGCGATATGGCTACACCTTC. It is translated as CASSLQGARYGYTF.

This clonotype was counted ten times or more. The chain couples TRBV20-1 to TRBJ2-3; possible D gene TRBD1, 6 bases. The ends were cut back, 0 bases at V and 8 bases at J, with 21 bases in the middle. CDR3 length equals 16 residues. CDR1 is DFQATT, CDR2 SNEGSKA, per germline (reference sequence). Here the CDR3 reads CSARDPRDMYFATQYF. CDR3 DNA sequence: TGCAGTGCTAGAGATCCCCGGGACATGTACTTCGCTACGCAGTATTTT.

The chain employs TRBV7-2 and TRBJ2-5; D tentatively reads TRBD1 or TRBD2 (5 bases each). This CDR3 region has 14 residues. V was pared by 1 base and J by 4 bases, with 10 bases between. Germline CDR1 SGHTA, CDR2 FQGNSA. The CDR3 here is CASSLGGSTETQYF. The CDR3 DNA is TGTGCCAGCAGCTTAGGGGGGTCAACAGAGACCCAGTACTTC.

This clonotype has only a few counts. V and J are TRBV28 and TRBJ1-2; the D is unclear. This CDR3 comprises 13 residues. In germline, CDR1 is MDHEN, CDR2 SYDVKM. Trimming removed 2 bases from V and 0 bases from J, with 4 bases in between. The DNA of the CDR3 is TGTGCCAGCAGTTTACTGGCTAACTATGGCTACACCTTC. Its protein is CASSLLANYGYTF.

In this sample, this clonotype turned up a few times. V usage is TRBV3-1 and J usage is TRBJ2-5; D not certain. Looked up from germline, CDR1 is LGHDT and CDR2 is YNNKEL (reference sequence). V lost 0 bases, J lost 13 bases, and 12 bases lay in between. This CDR3 has 12 residues. CDR3 region: CASSQDWPPPYF. In DNA form, the CDR3 reads TGTGCCAGCAGCCAAGATTGGCCGCCGCCGTACTTC.

The genes are TRBV5-5 and TRBJ2-2, with D possibly matching TRBD1 (6 bases). CDR3 size: 15 residues. The V gene lost 3 bases and the J gene lost 0 bases, with 9 bases spanning the gap. Germline values: CDR1 SGHKS, CDR2 YYEKEE (reference sequence). CDR3 coding DNA: TGTGCCAGCAGCTGGGGACATGCGAACACCGGGGAGCTGTTTTTT. Translating it yields CASSWGHANTGELFF.

This clonotype was counted at least ten times. The rearrangement joins TRBV6-1 to TRBJ1-3, with D perhaps matching TRBD1 (5 bases). Per the germline V gene, CDR1 is MNHNS and CDR2 is SASEGT. This CDR3 is built from 13 residues. V dropped 4 bases and J dropped 5 bases, with 9 bases sitting between them. CDR3 sequence reads: CASSVEGRNTIYF. The CDR3 DNA follows: TGTGCCAGCAGTGTGGAGGGACGAAACACCATATATTTT.

The chain has TRBV20-1 and TRBJ1-5; D not resolved. Trimming shortened V by 0 bases and J by 1 base, and 4 bases separated the two germline ends. The CDR3 loop spans 13 amino acids. Germline CDR1 DFQATT, CDR2 SNEGSKA (reference sequence). The CDR3 spells CSARDPSNQPQHF. The CDR3 DNA is TGCAGTGCTAGAGATCCAAGCAATCAGCCCCAGCATTTT.

There are a few counts of this clonotype. The chain is built from TRBV12-3 or TRBV12-4 and TRBJ2-3; D gene unclear. This CDR3 contains 15 residues. V lost 4 bases to trimming and J lost 0 bases, with 11 bases between them. CDR3 DNA sequence: TGTGCCAGCAGTTCGGTCAGCCCGAGCACAGATACGCAGTATTTT. Amino acids: CASSSVSPSTDTQYF.

V and J are TRBV27 and TRBJ2-7; perhaps TRBD2 as D (5 bases). CDR1 and CDR2 (germline): MNHEY, SMNVEV (reference sequence). V lost 0 bases, J lost 4 bases, and 13 bases lay in between. The CDR3 runs to 15 residues. The CDR3 loop is CASSLSGRVGYEQYV. CDR3 in DNA: TGTGCCAGCAGTTTATCAGGGCGGGTAGGGTACGAGCAGTACGTC.

V is TRBV7-6 and J is TRBJ2-1; TRBD2 matches 11 bases. This CDR3 region has 17 residues. Trimming took 1 base from V and 1 from J; bases not matched to a gene: 3. Germline CDR1 is SGHVS and CDR2 is FNYEAQ. CDR3 sequence: CASSLGLAGTSYNEQFF. Written as DNA, the CDR3 is TGTGCCAGCAGCTTAGGACTAGCGGGAACGTCCTACAATGAGCAGTTCTTC.

The genes are TRBV7-8 and TRBJ2-2, with 10 nucleotides matching TRBD2. The CDR3 consists of 15 residues. The V gene end was trimmed by 6 bases and the J gene end by 3 bases; junction bases not matched to a gene: 4. Germline values: CDR1 SGHVS, CDR2 FQNEAQ. CDR3 nucleotide sequence: TGTGCCAGCAGAGCTAGCGGGAGCCACACCGGGGAGCTGTTTTTT. Its protein is CASRASGSHTGELFF.

The gene calls are TRBV6-5 and TRBJ2-1, with D perhaps matching TRBD1 (6 bases). Between the trimmed V and J ends, which lost 6 bases and 9 bases, there was a span of 15 bases. The CDR3 spans 13 residues. From germline, CDR1 is MNHEY and CDR2 SVGAGI. The CDR3 protein is CASRLRQVGEQFF. In nucleotides, the CDR3 is TGTGCCAGCAGGTTACGACAGGTTGGTGAGCAGTTCTTC.

V and J are TRBV7-9 and TRBJ2-5, with TRBD2 as a possible D gene (6 bases). CDR1 is SEHNR and CDR2 is FQNEAQ in the germline V gene (reference sequence). The CDR3 length is 14 residues. Trimming removed 4 bases from V and 5 bases from J, with 14 bases in between. The CDR3 DNA sequence: TGTGCCAGCAGCTCCCCCGGGGGAGTTGAGACCCAGTACTTC. Its translation: CASSSPGGVETQYF.

V usage is TRBV6-1 and J usage is TRBJ2-5; tentative D call: TRBD1 (5 bases). Germline V gives CDR1 MNHNS, CDR2 SASEGT. With 6 bases removed from V and 5 bases from J, the gap between germline ends came to 13 bases. This CDR3 is built from 13 residues. CDR3 nucleotides: TGTGCCAGCAGAGACAGTTTTCGGGAGACCCAGTACTTC. Amino acids: CASRDSFRETQYF.

The chain is built from TRBV5-1 and TRBJ1-2, with D hard to call. The V and J ends lost 0 bases and 4 bases respectively, with 10 bases between them. From germline, CDR1 is SGHRS and CDR2 YFSETQ. This CDR3 region has 14 residues. CDR3 bases: TGCGCCAGCAGCTTGGACAGTATTGTCTATGGCTACACCTTC. It specifies CASSLDSIVYGYTF.

The chain joins TRBV5-1 to TRBJ2-2, with D unclear. Germline assignment: CDR1 SGHRS and CDR2 YFSETQ. The CDR3 is 15 residues long. The V and J ends lost 4 bases and 4 bases respectively, with 14 bases between them. The DNA for the CDR3 is TGCGCCAGCAGCACTGGTTGGGTCTCCACCGGGGAGCTGTTTTTT. The encoded protein is CASSTGWVSTGELFF.

This chain links TRBV27 with TRBJ2-7, with TRBD1 matching over 11 bases. The CDR3 contains 14 residues. The V segment lost 6 bases and the J segment 7 bases; nucleotides outside the gene matches: 8. CDR1 is MNHEY and CDR2 is SMNVEV in the germline V gene (reference sequence). The CDR3 bases are TGTGCCAGCAGGAGGGACAGGGGGTCTTTAGAGCAGTACGTC. Amino acid sequence: CASRRDRGSLEQYV.

Turning to this clonotype: An end of the junction does not agree with germline; a read error may underlie this. CDR3 amino acids: CASSPGTGSSDTQYF. The CDR3 nucleotides read TGTGCTAGCAGCCCCGGGACAGGGAGCTCAGATACGCAGTATTTT. The chain joins TRBV7-7 to TRBJ2-3, with 9 positions matching TRBD1. Germline V gene data show CDR1 as SSHAT and CDR2 as FNYEAQ (reference sequence). The CDR3 is 15 amino acids.

In its sample, this clonotype was seen many times. The chain combines TRBV7-8 with TRBJ2-7, with D possibly being TRBD1 or TRBD2 (6 bases each). Trimming left V 0 bases short and J 7 bases short, with 10 bases between. Per germline, CDR1 SGHVS and CDR2 FQNEAQ. This CDR3 region has 13 residues. CDR3 sequence (DNA): TGTGCCAGCAGCTTAGCCCAGGGGAGGGAGCAGTACGTC. This sequence encodes CASSLAQGREQYV.